This T cell receptor beta chain was sequenced for a study of blood T cell repertoires in COVID-19. At the level of the study: COVID-19 samples from acute and convalescent phases originated in the United States, Italy and Spain.

Using immunoSEQ multiplex PCR, the repertoire was profiled, and TCRdb retains in-frame clones only, with some absent. The data hold around 200,000 clones, with about nine tenths observed a single time. Per the germline V gene, CDR1 is MGHRA and CDR2 is YSYEKL. V was pared by 0 bases and J by 3 bases, with 8 bases of the junction left unmatched. The CDR3 contains 17 residues. The chain recombines TRBV4-1 with TRBJ2-5; 9 bases fit TRBD1. This clonotype was obtained from a woman in her twenties or thirties who had recovered from COVID-19. Sample: PBMCs or T cells enriched from blood (not recorded which). The CDR3 is CASSQDWGTGLKETQYF. DNA for the CDR3: TGCGCCAGCAGCCAAGATTGGGGGACAGGGCTAAAAGAGACCCAGTACTTC.